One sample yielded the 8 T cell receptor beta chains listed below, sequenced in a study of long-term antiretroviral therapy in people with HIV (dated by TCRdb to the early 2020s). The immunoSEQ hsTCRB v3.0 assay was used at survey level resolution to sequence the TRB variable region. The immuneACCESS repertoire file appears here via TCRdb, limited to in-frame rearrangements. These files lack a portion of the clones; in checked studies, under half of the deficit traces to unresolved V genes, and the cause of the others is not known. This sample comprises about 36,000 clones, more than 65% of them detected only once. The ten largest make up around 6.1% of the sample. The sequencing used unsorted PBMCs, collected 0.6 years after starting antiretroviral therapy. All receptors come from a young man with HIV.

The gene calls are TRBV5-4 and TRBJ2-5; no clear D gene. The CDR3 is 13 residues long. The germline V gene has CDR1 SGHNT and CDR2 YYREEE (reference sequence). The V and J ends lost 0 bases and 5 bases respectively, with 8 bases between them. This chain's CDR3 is CASSLAAGETQYF. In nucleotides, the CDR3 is TGTGCCAGCAGCTTGGCGGCAGGTGAGACCCAGTACTTC.

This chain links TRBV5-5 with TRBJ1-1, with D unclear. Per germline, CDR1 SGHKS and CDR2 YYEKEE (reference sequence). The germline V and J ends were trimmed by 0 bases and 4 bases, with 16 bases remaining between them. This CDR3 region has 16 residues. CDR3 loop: CASSLAPGVGVTEAFF. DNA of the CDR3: TGTGCCAGCAGCTTGGCCCCCGGGGTAGGTGTCACTGAAGCTTTCTTT.

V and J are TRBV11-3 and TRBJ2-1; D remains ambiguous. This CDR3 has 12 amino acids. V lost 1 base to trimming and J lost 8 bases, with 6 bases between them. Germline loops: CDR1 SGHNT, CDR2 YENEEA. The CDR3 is CASSLGDHEQFF. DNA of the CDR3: TGTGCCAGCAGCTTAGGTGATCATGAGCAGTTCTTC.

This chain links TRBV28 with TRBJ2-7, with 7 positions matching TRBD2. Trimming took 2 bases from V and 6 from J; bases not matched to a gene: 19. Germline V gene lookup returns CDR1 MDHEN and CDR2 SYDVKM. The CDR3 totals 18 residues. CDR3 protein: CASSLGGGWREFGGEQYF. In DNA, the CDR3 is TGTGCCAGCAGTTTAGGGGGTGGATGGCGGGAGTTTGGGGGCGAGCAGTACTTC. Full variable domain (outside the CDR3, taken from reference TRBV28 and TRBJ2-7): DVKVTQSSRYLVKRTGEKVFLECVQDMDHENMFWYRQDPGLGLRLIYFSYDVKMKEKGDIPEGYSVSREKKERFSLILESASTNQTSMYLCASSLGGGWREFGGEQYFGPGTRLTVT.

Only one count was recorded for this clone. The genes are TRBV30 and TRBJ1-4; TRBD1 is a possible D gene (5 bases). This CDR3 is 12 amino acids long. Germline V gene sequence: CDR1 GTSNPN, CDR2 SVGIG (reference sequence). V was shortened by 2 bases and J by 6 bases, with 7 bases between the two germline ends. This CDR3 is CAWSSGYEKLFF. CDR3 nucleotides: TGTGCCTGGAGTTCAGGGTATGAAAAACTGTTTTTT.

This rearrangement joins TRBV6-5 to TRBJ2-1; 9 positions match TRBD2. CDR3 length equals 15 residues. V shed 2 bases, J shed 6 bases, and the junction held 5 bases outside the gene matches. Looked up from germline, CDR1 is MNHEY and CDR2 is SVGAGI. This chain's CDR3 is CASSYLAGGANEQFF. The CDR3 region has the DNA TGTGCCAGCAGTTACCTGGCGGGAGGGGCCAATGAGCAGTTCTTC.

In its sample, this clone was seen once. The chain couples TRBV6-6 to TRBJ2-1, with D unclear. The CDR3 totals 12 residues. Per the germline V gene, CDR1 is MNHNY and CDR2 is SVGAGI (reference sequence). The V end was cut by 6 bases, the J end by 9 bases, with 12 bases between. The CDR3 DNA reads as TGTGCCAGCAGCCTCTCCTGGGGTGAGCAGTTCTTC. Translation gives CASSLSWGEQFF.

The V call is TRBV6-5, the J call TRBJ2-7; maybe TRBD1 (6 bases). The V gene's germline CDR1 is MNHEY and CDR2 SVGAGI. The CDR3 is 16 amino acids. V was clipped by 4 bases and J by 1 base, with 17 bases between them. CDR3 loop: CASSSRGTPDSYEQYF. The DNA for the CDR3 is TGTGCCAGCAGTTCTCGAGGGACACCTGATTCCTACGAGCAGTACTTC.